This TCR beta chain derives from a study of T cell responses to AZD1222 COVID-19 vaccine. Study-wide findings and caveats: It should be noted that donors were predominantly white British and more often female, and clonal diversity was possibly underestimated. The peak T cell response came first, and repertoires were sampled only after it.

The assay was immunoSEQ multiplex PCR, and TCRdb's table has in-frame clones only and misses some. The sample includes roughly 120,000 clones, around 83% of them seen just once. Second doses were pooled across both intervals (about 4 or about 12 weeks). The germline gives CDR1 MNHNY, CDR2 SVGAGI (reference sequence). V shed 7 bases, J shed 7 bases, and the junction held 8 bases outside the gene matches. The CDR3 consists of 14 residues. Concerning this clone itself: What it binds is not known.

This chain joins TRBV6-6 and TRBJ2-1, with 9 bases lining up with TRBD1. The specimen was peripheral blood, collected 28 days after the second AZD1222 dose. This TCR was recovered from an adult who received the AZD1222 COVID-19 vaccine. This CDR3 is CASIRDRAWNEQFF. In DNA, the CDR3 is TGTGCCAGCATCCGGGACAGGGCCTGGAATGAGCAGTTCTTC.